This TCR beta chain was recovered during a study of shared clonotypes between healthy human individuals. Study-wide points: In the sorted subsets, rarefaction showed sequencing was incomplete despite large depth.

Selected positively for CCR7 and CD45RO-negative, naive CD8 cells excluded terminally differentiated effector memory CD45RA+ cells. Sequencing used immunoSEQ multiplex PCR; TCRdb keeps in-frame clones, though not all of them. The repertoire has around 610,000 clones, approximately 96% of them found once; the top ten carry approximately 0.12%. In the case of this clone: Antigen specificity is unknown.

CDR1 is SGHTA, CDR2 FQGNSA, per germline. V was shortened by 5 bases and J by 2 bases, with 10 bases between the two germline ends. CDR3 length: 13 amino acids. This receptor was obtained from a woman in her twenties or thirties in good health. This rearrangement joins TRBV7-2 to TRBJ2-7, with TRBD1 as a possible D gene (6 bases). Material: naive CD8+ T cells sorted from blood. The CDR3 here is CASSSWTAYEQYF. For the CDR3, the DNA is TGTGCCAGCAGCAGCTGGACAGCCTACGAGCAGTACTTC.